Reported below is one T cell receptor (beta chain). This clone was observed a few times. Which antigen it targets is not known. No quality values exist for individual bases; no much larger clone is one base distant. The CDR3 regions of human TCRbeta chains were analyzed by immunosequencing. On the authors' methods: TCRs in the repertoires were matched against a reference library of SARS-CoV-2-specific TCRs that had been generated with the MIRA antigen-specificity platform. Breadth meant the fraction of unique TCRs that were SARS-CoV-2-associated, whereas depth meant the fraction of total T cells that were SARS-CoV-2-associated. Each spike-specific TCR was assigned to its reactive spike region and to a CD4 or CD8 class using the MIRA data. Log10-transformed breadth and depth values were compared by one-way ANOVA with Sidak's multiple comparisons tests. TCRdb's version of the immuneACCESS table is confined to in-frame rearrangements and falls short of the full clone set. An unresolved V gene accounts for under half of the shortfall where checked; the remainder is of unknown origin. V, J and clone size were drawn from that table, and D and trimming were deduced from the DNA. Across this sample there are about 120,000 clones, with about 86% seen only once. Clones ranked in the top ten supply just over 9.5% of the sample.

The time point tag for this specimen amounts to: baseline before first vaccination. Vaccinee samples came from UK trials COV001 and COV002, including a single-blind randomized controlled phase 2/3 trial of AZD1222 (ChAdOx1 nCoV-19) in healthy adults. For TCRbeta chain sequencing, PBMC samples were collected from trial participants at day 0 and at day 28 after the second dose. The CDR3, cysteine through phenylalanine, is 12 amino acids long. The read is trimmed to its CDR3 DNA, 36 bases read in frame from base 1. CDR1 and CDR2 (SEHNR, FQNEAQ) derive from the germline V gene (reference sequence). V and J are truncated by 2 bases and 7 bases respectively, leaving an intervening sequence of 6 bases. The data were obtained in a study of T cell responses to AZD1222 COVID-19 vaccine (dated by TCRdb to about 2021). Regarding the research as a whole: AZD1222 recipients given second doses at about 4 weeks or at about 12 weeks were pooled, since spike-specific TCR depth and breadth were not found to differ between the two schedules. Trial participants were enrolled by age into 18-55, 56-69 and 70-plus year subgroups, with about 150, 28 and 57 TCR-sequenced participants respectively. A total of 230 or so trial participants underwent TCR sequencing, of whom 200 to 220 received two doses of AZD1222 and around 25 received two doses of the MenACWY control vaccine.

The full study reports these points: CD4 TCRs associated with the vaccine covered the entire spike protein, and the dominant responses were in regions 160-218 and 743-854. No day 14 peak-response samples were available, so repertoires were characterized only after the peak T cell response. Only five or six AZD1222 recipients were SARS-CoV-2 seropositive at baseline, limiting conclusions about previously exposed vaccinees. Reportedly, close to half of the unique spike-specific TCRs recognized epitopes lying outside the regions that are mutated in the B.1.351 and B.1.1.7 variants. Participants were mostly white British, with more females than males. The authors suggested clonal diversity may have been underestimated. A significant rise in spike-specific TCR breadth and depth was observed after two AZD1222 doses relative to day 0 and relative to MenACWY recipients. The 56-69-year group was small, and its depth increase did not reach significance, likely because of low power.

Sample: peripheral blood, taken on day 0 of AZD1222 vaccination. The TCR sequence derives from an adult in good health. The chain was built from TRBV7-9 and TRBJ1-5, with the D gene not clear enough to name. In nucleotides, the sequence is TGTGCCAGCAGCTTACCAGGACAGCCCCAGCATTTT. It codes for CASSLPGQPQHF.